These 2 T cell receptor beta chains came from one sample sequenced in a study of neurological immune-mediated disorders. Each CDR3 protein gets one entry after TCRdb re-called the 5' RACE reads with MiXCR. The sample has 70,000 to 95,000 distinct CDR3 sequences; roughly an eighth are singletons. As for time point: longitudinal time-point 2. The sample consisted of PBMCs. These receptors all stem from a female donor with HTLV-1-associated myelopathy (HAM/TSP).

CDR3 in amino acids: CASSLAASGGDGDTQYF. The DNA for the CDR3 is TGCGCCAGCAGCTTGGCGGCTAGCGGGGGGGACGGAGATACGCAGTATTTT. The J gene is TRBJ2-3, the V gene TRBV5-1; 12 bases agree with TRBD2. Germline V gives CDR1 SGHRS, CDR2 YFSETQ. V dropped 0 bases and J dropped 5; count of bases not matched to a gene: 7. The CDR3 is made up of 17 amino acids.

There are a few counts of this clonotype. Being one base from a much bigger clone, this may be a read error. This chain uses TRBV11-2 with TRBJ2-4; D is ambiguous. Germline values: CDR1 SGHAT, CDR2 FQNNGV. There are 11 residues in the CDR3. CDR3 sequence: CANSPGNIQYF. The CDR3 DNA reads TGTGCCAACAGCCCTGGGAACATTCAGTACTTC.